This TCR beta chain was obtained from a study of OX40 agonist ivuxolimab in advanced cancers. Across the study: A mean age of roughly 66 years, range 23 to 79, was recorded, and approximately 80% were male.

The CDR3 is 14 residues long. CDR1 MNHEY and CDR2 SVGAGI come from the germline V gene. Trimming pared 2 bases from V and 3 bases from J, leaving 7 bases between. Study outcomes and limitations: The expanded peripheral T cells' antigen specificity was not determined.

This clone was counted a single time. The antigen remains unidentified. Profiled with immunoSEQ multiplex PCR; TCRdb holds only in-frame clones, not every one. The sample lists roughly 42,000 clones; about 90% were seen once. The chain recombines TRBV6-5 with TRBJ2-2, with unresolved D. The sequence was obtained from an adult with an advanced solid tumor such as melanoma, head and neck, liver or kidney cancer. The sequenced sample was CD4+ or CD8+ T cells sorted from blood, obtained in a trial of the OX40 agonist ivuxolimab. CDR3 sequence: CASSYGVYTGELFF. The CDR3 DNA follows: TGTGCCAGCAGTTACGGGGTTTACACCGGGGAGCTGTTTTTT.